The T cell receptor beta chain under discussion was sequenced for a study of graft-versus-host responses after intestinal transplantation. As for the study in general: Transplant types were multivisceral, liver-intestinal, or isolated intestinal. All recipients got anti-thymocyte globulin induction, then tacrolimus and steroids for approximately three years. Overall study findings and caveats: Early post-transplant HvG declines tracked with peak circulating GvH clone levels. GvH clones detected in recipient marrow included some appearing first in ileum or blood.

Details on this clone: Its antigen remains unidentified.

Generated by immunoSEQ multiplex PCR, the TCRdb table keeps only in-frame clones and is missing some. The table lists some 90,000 clones, about nine tenths of them singletons, with about 0.44% in the top ten. V was trimmed by 7 bases and J by 10 bases, leaving 19 bases between them. The CDR3 totals 13 residues. CDR1 LNHDA and CDR2 SQIVND come from the germline V gene (reference sequence). The sequenced sample was unstimulated CD8+ T cells sorted from spleen or lymph node cells, obtained before transplant. The TCR originated in a human donor who was the organ donor for an intestinal transplant. V gene TRBV19 combines with J gene TRBJ1-1; D is unresolved. The CDR3 reads CASKNVRRRSAFF. Written as DNA, the CDR3 is TGTGCCAGTAAAAACGTCCGGCGGCGGTCAGCTTTCTTT.